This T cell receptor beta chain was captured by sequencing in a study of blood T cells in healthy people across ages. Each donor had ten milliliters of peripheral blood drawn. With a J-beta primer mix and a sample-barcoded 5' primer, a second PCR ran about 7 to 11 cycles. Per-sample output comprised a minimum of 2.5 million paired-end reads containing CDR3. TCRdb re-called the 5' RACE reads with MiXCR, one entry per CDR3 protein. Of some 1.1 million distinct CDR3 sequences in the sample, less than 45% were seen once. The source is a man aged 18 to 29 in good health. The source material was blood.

CDR3 sequence (DNA): TGTGCCAGCAGCGTTTCCGGGACTAGCGGGGGTTACAATGAGCAGTTCTTC. Residues: CASSVSGTSGGYNEQFF. The rearrangement links TRBV9 to TRBJ2-1, with 14 bases aligning to TRBD2. This CDR3 has 17 residues. V lost 2 bases, J lost 4 bases, and 5 bases stayed unmatched. The germline CDR1 and CDR2 sequences are SGDLS and YYNGEE.